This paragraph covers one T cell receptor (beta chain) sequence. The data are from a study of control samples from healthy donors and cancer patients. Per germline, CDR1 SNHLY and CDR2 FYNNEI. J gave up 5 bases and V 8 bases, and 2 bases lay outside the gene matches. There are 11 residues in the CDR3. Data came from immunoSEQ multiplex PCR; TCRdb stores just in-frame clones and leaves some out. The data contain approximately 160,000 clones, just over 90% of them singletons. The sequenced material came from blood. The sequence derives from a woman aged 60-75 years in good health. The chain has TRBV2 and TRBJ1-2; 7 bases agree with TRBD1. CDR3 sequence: CASETGYGYTF. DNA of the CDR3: TGTGCCAGCGAGACAGGGTATGGCTACACCTTC.